The 5 T cell receptor beta chains listed next were all sequenced from one sample in a study of blood T cells in healthy people across ages. A second PCR of about 6 to 12 cycles used a sample-barcoded 5' primer and a J-beta primer mix. TCRdb fed the 5' RACE reads into MiXCR, producing one record per CDR3 protein. The sample lists over 750,000 distinct CDR3 sequences, around a quarter occurring once. A further study also used this sample, focusing on T cells of mothers and their children.

The sequencing sample was made of blood. These receptor sequences come from a boy aged 5-17 years in good health.

The V gene is TRBV10-2, the J gene TRBJ2-7; TRBD1 might be the D (5 bases). Trimming took 3 bases from V and 2 from J, leaving 8 bases between them. The germline V gene encodes CDR1 WSHSY and CDR2 SAAADI. The CDR3 length is 13 residues. DNA for the CDR3: TGCGCCAGCAGTGAAGGACACCCCTACGAGCAGTACTTC. Protein: CASSEGHPYEQYF.

The chain carries TRBV3-1 and TRBJ1-5, with unresolved D. This CDR3 contains 13 residues. Trimming removed 4 bases at V and 9 bases at J, with 13 bases between. CDR1 LGHDT and CDR2 YNNKEL come from the germline V gene (reference sequence). CDR3 nucleotides: TGTGCCAGCAGCCCAGACGGTTGGGGGCCCCAGCATTTT. Its translation: CASSPDGWGPQHF.

This clonotype has more than one count but fewer than ten. V usage is TRBV15 and J usage is TRBJ2-3; 8 bases align to TRBD1. The CDR3 is 14 amino acids. Germline V gene sequence: CDR1 LNHNV, CDR2 YYDKDF (reference sequence). Trimming cost V 6 bases and J 2 bases; bases outside gene matches: 4. The CDR3 nucleotides are TGTGCCACCAGTTTGGACAGGGCCACAGATACGCAGTATTTT. Amino acid sequence: CATSLDRATDTQYF. Full variable domain (remainder filled in from reference TRBV15 and TRBJ2-3): DAMVIQNPRYQVTQFGKPVTLSCSQTLNHNVMYWYQQKSSQAPKLLFHYYDKDFNNEADTPDNFQSRRPNTSFCFLDIRSPGLGDTAMYLCATSLDRATDTQYFGPGTRLTVL.

This clonotype was seen a few times. The rearrangement links TRBV7-9 to TRBJ2-7; D is perhaps TRBD1 or TRBD2 (5 bases each). The ends were cut back, 7 bases at V and 0 bases at J, with 13 bases in the middle. The CDR3 contains 14 residues. Germline V CDR1 and CDR2: SEHNR, FQNEAQ (reference sequence). The CDR3 sequence is CASNPGGLSYEQYF. The DNA of the CDR3 is TGTGCCAGCAACCCTGGGGGTCTCTCCTACGAGCAGTACTTC.

The V call is TRBV24-1, the J call TRBJ1-1, with D unclear. Germline V gene lookup returns CDR1 KGHDR and CDR2 SFDVKD. V was clipped by 5 bases and J by 2 bases, with 11 bases between them. This CDR3 region has 14 residues. CDR3: CATSGFSRNTEAFF. The CDR3 DNA follows: TGTGCCACCAGTGGTTTTAGTCGTAACACTGAAGCTTTCTTT.